This passage covers 19 T cell receptor beta chains from one sample sequenced in a study of T cell responses to AZD1222 COVID-19 vaccine. Sequencing used immunoSEQ multiplex PCR; TCRdb keeps in-frame clones, though not all of them. The table records more than 95,000 clones, around 89% of them present only once. The sample was peripheral blood, taken on day 0 of AZD1222 vaccination. These receptors were obtained from an adult in good health.

This chain joins TRBV28 and TRBJ1-6; D uncertain. Trimming removed 7 bases at V and 0 bases at J, with 10 bases between. This CDR3 contains 15 residues. Germline CDR1 reads MDHEN; CDR2 reads SYDVKM. DNA for the CDR3: TGTGCCAGCACCCCCCTTAACTCCTATAATTCACCCCTCCACTTT. Translated: CASTPLNSYNSPLHF.

This sequence joins TRBV5-1 and TRBJ2-2; tentatively, D is TRBD1 or TRBD2 (5 bases each). Germline CDR1 SGHRS, CDR2 YFSETQ. The CDR3 is 14 amino acids. The V end was cut by 2 bases, the J end by 4 bases, with 9 bases between. The CDR3 spells CASSFFGGTGELFF. For the CDR3, the DNA is TGCGCCAGCAGCTTCTTTGGGGGCACCGGGGAGCTGTTTTTT.

In its sample, this clone was seen once. In nucleotides, the CDR3 is TGTGCCAGCAGGGAGCCGGGACAGGGAGAGCAGCCCCAGCATTTT. Protein sequence: CASREPGQGEQPQHF. The chain carries TRBV6-5 and TRBJ1-5; 9 bases align to TRBD1. In germline, CDR1 is MNHEY, CDR2 SVGAGI. Germline trimming cut 6 bases from V and 7 bases from J; bases unmatched to any gene: 10. The CDR3 runs to 15 residues.

This chain joins TRBV7-2 and TRBJ2-7, with D perhaps matching TRBD2 (6 bases). In germline, CDR1 is SGHTA, CDR2 FQGNSA. The CDR3 spans 15 residues. Trimming stripped 6 bases from V and 0 bases from J, with 15 bases between. The DNA of the CDR3 is TGTGCCAGCAGTCGTTTAGCGGACCCCTCCTACGAGCAGTACTTC. Translating it yields CASSRLADPSYEQYF. The whole variable domain, filled in from reference TRBV7-2 and TRBJ2-7, reads GAGVSQSPSNKVTEKGKDVELRCDPISGHTALYWYRQSLGQGLEFLIYFQGNSAPDKSGLPSDRFSAERTGGSVSTLTIQRTQQEDSAVYLCASSRLADPSYEQYFGPGTRLTVT.

The table lists this clone with a few counts. This chain joins TRBV5-1 and TRBJ1-2; TRBD1 aligns across 9 bases. Germline lookup yields CDR1 SGHRS and CDR2 YFSETQ. Trimming at V came to 0 bases and at J to 2 bases, leaving 5 bases not matched to a gene. This CDR3 has 16 amino acids. The CDR3 DNA is TGCGCCAGCAGCTTGGACCGACAGGGGGAAAACTATGGCTACACCTTC. As protein: CASSLDRQGENYGYTF.

The chain is built from TRBV2 and TRBJ2-2; D gene ambiguous. The CDR3 totals 15 residues. Trimming cost V 7 bases and J 0 bases, with 12 bases left between them. Germline CDR1 and CDR2: SNHLY and FYNNEI. The CDR3 is CASTPTVTNTGELFF. For the CDR3, the DNA is TGTGCCAGCACACCCACCGTGACGAACACCGGGGAGCTGTTTTTT.

The chain employs TRBV12-3 or TRBV12-4 and TRBJ1-1, with D tentatively TRBD1 (5 bases). This CDR3 spans 13 amino acids. The V and J ends lost 3 bases and 3 bases respectively, with 8 bases between them. The CDR3 loop reads CASSLSGHTEAFF. The CDR3 DNA sequence: TGTGCCAGCAGTTTGTCAGGGCACACTGAAGCTTTCTTT.

The chain joins TRBV10-3 to TRBJ2-1; TRBD1 is a possible D gene (6 bases). CDR1 ENHRY and CDR2 SYGVKD come from the germline V gene. V was pared by 4 bases and J by 9 bases, with 13 bases between. The CDR3 totals 13 residues. This CDR3 reads CAISGLQGAEQFF. The CDR3 DNA sequence: TGTGCCATCAGTGGATTACAGGGAGCTGAGCAGTTCTTC.

This clone was picked up one time. The chain combines TRBV7-8 with TRBJ2-1, with 14 bases lining up with TRBD2. The CDR3 is 15 residues long. Trimming took 7 bases from V and 5 from J; bases not matched to a gene: 4. CDR1 and CDR2 (germline): SGHVS, FQNEAQ. The CDR3 nucleotides read TGTGCCAGCAAGGGACTAGCGGGAGCGAACAATGAGCAGTTCTTC. This sequence encodes CASKGLAGANNEQFF.

The genes are TRBV6-2 or TRBV6-3 and TRBJ2-7; 7 bases are shared with TRBD2. Germline assignment: CDR1 MNHEY and CDR2 SVGEGT. The length of the CDR3 is 16 residues. Trimming took 7 bases from V and 1 from J; bases not matched to a gene: 13. The CDR3 loop is CASTPIPGLPSYEQYF. CDR3 in DNA: TGTGCCAGCACCCCGATACCGGGACTACCTTCCTACGAGCAGTACTTC.

The chain recombines TRBV7-2 with TRBJ2-3; 9 bases agree with TRBD2. The ends lost 2 bases at V and 3 bases at J; junction bases unmatched: 9. The CDR3 runs 17 residues. Germline CDR1 reads SGHTA; CDR2 reads FQGNSA. CDR3 protein: CASSLRPGGGATDTQYF. Here the CDR3 DNA reads TGTGCCAGCAGCTTAAGGCCTGGCGGGGGGGCGACAGATACGCAGTATTTT.

The V gene is TRBV6-5, the J gene TRBJ1-2; D is ambiguous. Germline CDR1 and CDR2: MNHEY and SVGAGI. The CDR3 consists of 13 residues. V was clipped by 8 bases and J by 3 bases, with 13 bases between them. The CDR3: CASLGILHYGYTF. Written as DNA, the CDR3 is TGTGCCAGCTTAGGGATCTTGCACTATGGCTACACCTTC.

V usage is TRBV19 and J usage is TRBJ1-3; D possibly corresponds to TRBD1 (5 bases). Per germline, CDR1 LNHDA and CDR2 SQIVND (reference sequence). The CDR3 sequence is 14 residues long. The V gene lost 7 bases and the J gene lost 4 bases, with 14 bases spanning the gap. CDR3 nucleotides: TGTGCCAGTATGGAAGGGGCCAACGGAAACACCATATATTTT. This gives the protein CASMEGANGNTIYF.

The V and J genes are TRBV4-3 and TRBJ1-5, with D possibly being TRBD1 (5 bases). CDR3 length: 15 amino acids. The germline V gene encodes CDR1 LGHNA and CDR2 YSLEER. V lost 2 bases and J 3 bases, leaving 11 bases between the germline ends. CDR3 residues: CASSQNNGHNQPQHF. The CDR3, as DNA: TGCGCCAGCAGCCAAAACAACGGACACAATCAGCCCCAGCATTTT.

The V and J genes are TRBV19 and TRBJ1-2; the D is unclear. V was clipped by 3 bases and J by 4 bases, with 9 bases between them. The CDR3 is 13 residues long. Germline loops: CDR1 LNHDA, CDR2 SQIVND (reference sequence). CDR3 in amino acids: CASSIAAAYGYTF. The CDR3, as DNA: TGTGCCAGTAGTATTGCGGCAGCCTATGGCTACACCTTC.

This chain connects TRBV28 to TRBJ1-2; possibly TRBD1 for D (5 bases). Germline V gives CDR1 MDHEN, CDR2 SYDVKM. Between the trimmed V and J ends, which lost 4 bases and 8 bases, there was a span of 8 bases. This CDR3 has 11 amino acids. CDR3 amino acids: CASSSRAGYTF. The CDR3 DNA reads TGTGCCAGCAGTTCCAGGGCGGGCTACACCTTC.

The rearrangement links TRBV4-1 to TRBJ2-1, with 10 bases that match TRBD1. J gave up 6 bases and V 0 bases, and 5 bases lay outside the gene matches. Germline values: CDR1 MGHRA, CDR2 YSYEKL. The CDR3 contains 16 residues. CDR3 sequence: CASSQDEGQGFNEQFF. DNA for the CDR3: TGCGCCAGCAGCCAAGATGAGGGACAGGGGTTCAATGAGCAGTTCTTC.

This rearrangement joins TRBV7-3 to TRBJ1-6, with D hard to call. Looked up from germline, CDR1 is SGHTA and CDR2 is FQGTGA. With 5 bases removed from V and 0 bases from J, the gap between germline ends came to 5 bases. The CDR3 extends over 14 amino acids. Written as DNA, the CDR3 is TGTGCCAGCAGCGCAAGCTCCTATAATTCACCCCTCCACTTT. Translation gives CASSASSYNSPLHF.

In DNA form, the CDR3 reads TGTGCCAGCAGCTCCCCCGGGACAGGGGTTGGCTCACCCCTCCACTTT. It translates to CASSSPGTGVGSPLHF. V gene TRBV28 combines with J gene TRBJ1-6; 10 bases match TRBD1. This CDR3 is built from 16 residues. V was clipped by 6 bases and J by 10 bases; unmatched bases: 12. Germline V gene lookup returns CDR1 MDHEN and CDR2 SYDVKM.